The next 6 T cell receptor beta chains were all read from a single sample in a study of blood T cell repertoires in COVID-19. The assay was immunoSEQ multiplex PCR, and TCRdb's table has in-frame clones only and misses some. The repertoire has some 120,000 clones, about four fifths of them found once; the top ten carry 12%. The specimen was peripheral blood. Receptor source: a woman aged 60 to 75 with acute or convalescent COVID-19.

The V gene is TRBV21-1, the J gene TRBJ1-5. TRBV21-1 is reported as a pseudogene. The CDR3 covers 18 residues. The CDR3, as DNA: TGTGCCAGCAGCAAAGAGAGGTGGGAGGAGGGCGGCAATCAGCCCCAGCATTTT. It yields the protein CASSKERWEEGGNQPQHF.

The CDR3, as DNA: TGTGCCAGCAGCCGACCGGTGGACAGTAATGAAAAACTGTTTTTT. Translation: CASSRPVDSNEKLFF. The rearrangement uses TRBV7-9 and TRBJ1-4, with D possibly being TRBD1 (6 bases). Trimming shortened V by 5 bases and J by 4 bases, and 14 bases separated the two germline ends. The CDR3 is made up of 15 amino acids. Germline lookup yields CDR1 SEHNR and CDR2 FQNEAQ (reference sequence).

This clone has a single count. The CDR3 nucleotides are TGTGCCAGCAGTTGGGGGACAGGGACCACCGGGGAGCTGTTTTTT. Encoded protein: CASSWGTGTTGELFF. The genes are TRBV6-5 and TRBJ2-2, with TRBD1 matching 9 bases. CDR1 MNHEY and CDR2 SVGAGI come from the germline V gene. Germline trimming cut 4 bases from V and 4 bases from J; bases unmatched to any gene: 4. This CDR3 spans 15 amino acids.

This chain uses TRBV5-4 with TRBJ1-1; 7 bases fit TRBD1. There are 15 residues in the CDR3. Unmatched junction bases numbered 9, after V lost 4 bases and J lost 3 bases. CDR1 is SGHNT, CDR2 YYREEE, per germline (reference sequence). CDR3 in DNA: TGTGCCAGCAGCGCGCCCGACAGGGCTTACACTGAAGCTTTCTTT. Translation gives CASSAPDRAYTEAFF.

As DNA, the CDR3 is TGTGCCAGCAGTCCCCTAACCCGGACAGAGAACTATGGCTACACCTTC. This encodes CASSPLTRTENYGYTF. The chain combines TRBV27 with TRBJ1-2, with D tentatively TRBD1 (6 bases). The CDR3 length is 16 residues. The germline V and J ends were trimmed by 5 bases and 2 bases, with 18 bases remaining between them. Germline-derived CDR1 and CDR2 are MNHEY and SMNVEV (reference sequence).

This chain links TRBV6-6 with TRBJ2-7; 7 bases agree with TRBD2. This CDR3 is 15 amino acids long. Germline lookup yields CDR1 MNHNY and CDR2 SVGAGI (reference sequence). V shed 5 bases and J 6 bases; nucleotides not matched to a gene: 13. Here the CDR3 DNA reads TGTGCCAGCAGTAGTGGGGGGGTTGCGGGCGGCGAGCAGTACTTC. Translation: CASSSGGVAGGEQYF.